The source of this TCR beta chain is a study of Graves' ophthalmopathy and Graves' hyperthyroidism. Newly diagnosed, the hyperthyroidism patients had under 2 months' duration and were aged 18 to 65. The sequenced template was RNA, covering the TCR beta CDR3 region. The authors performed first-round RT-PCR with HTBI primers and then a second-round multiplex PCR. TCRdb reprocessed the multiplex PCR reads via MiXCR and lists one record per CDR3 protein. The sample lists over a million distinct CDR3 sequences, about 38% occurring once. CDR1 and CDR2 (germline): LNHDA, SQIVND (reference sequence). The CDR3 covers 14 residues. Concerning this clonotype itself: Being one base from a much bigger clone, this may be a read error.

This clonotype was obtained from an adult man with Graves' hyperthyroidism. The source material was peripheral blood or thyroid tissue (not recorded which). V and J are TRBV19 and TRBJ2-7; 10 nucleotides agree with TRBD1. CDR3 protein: CASNRGQGSCEQYF. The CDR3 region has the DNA TGTGCCAGTAACAGGGGACAGGGGTCCTGCGAGCAGTACTTC.